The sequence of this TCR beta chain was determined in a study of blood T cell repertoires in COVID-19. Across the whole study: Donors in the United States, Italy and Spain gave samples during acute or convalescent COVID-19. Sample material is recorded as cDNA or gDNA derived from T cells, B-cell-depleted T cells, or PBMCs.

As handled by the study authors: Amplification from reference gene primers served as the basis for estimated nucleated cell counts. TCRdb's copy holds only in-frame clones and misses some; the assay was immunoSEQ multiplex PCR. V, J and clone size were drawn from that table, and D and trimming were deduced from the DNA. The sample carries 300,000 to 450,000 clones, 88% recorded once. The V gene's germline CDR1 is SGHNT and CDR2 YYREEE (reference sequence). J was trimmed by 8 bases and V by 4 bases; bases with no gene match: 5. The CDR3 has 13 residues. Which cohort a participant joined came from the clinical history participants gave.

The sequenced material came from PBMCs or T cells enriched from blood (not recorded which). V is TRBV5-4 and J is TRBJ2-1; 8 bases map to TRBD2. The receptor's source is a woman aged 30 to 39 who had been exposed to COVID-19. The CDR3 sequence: CASSPSTSDEQFF. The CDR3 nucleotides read TGTGCCAGCAGCCCGTCGACTAGCGATGAGCAGTTCTTC.